The T cell receptor (beta chain) under discussion was sequenced for a study of T cells after yellow fever vaccination. Regarding the study as a whole: From the bulk population, abundant clonotypes could contaminate and appear within FACS-sorted repertoires.

This clonotype was found a few times. Its specificity is unknown. TCRdb fed the 5' RACE reads into MiXCR, producing one record per CDR3 protein. The sample has about 550,000 distinct CDR3 sequences; about 19% are singletons. The CDR3 has 14 residues. Germline values: CDR1 SQVTM, CDR2 ANQGSEA. After removal of 4 bases from V and 1 base from J, the junction contained 7 bases not matched to a gene. Material: PBMCs, obtained 15 days after the yellow fever booster vaccination. This TCR was sampled from a man aged 25-45 years who received the YFV17D yellow fever vaccine. The chain is built from TRBV29-1 and TRBJ2-7; 7 nucleotides line up with TRBD2. This chain's CDR3 is CSVVRGRASYEQYF. In DNA, the CDR3 is TGCAGCGTTGTAAGAGGGAGGGCATCCTACGAGCAGTACTTC.